One sample yielded the 30 T cell receptor beta chains listed below, sequenced in a study of preoperative IRX-2 immunotherapy in early breast cancer (dated by TCRdb to between 2019 and 2020). Library preparation was by the immunoSEQ multiplex PCR assay. In TCRdb, the immuneACCESS table is reduced to in-frame sequences with V and J assigned. These tables do not hold every clone; where another copy was compared, an unresolved V gene accounts for under half, and the others remain unexplained. The sample table contains under 25,000 clones; only one count was recorded for approximately 96% of them. The ten largest clones capture 15% to 20% of the sample. The sample's treatment or condition label is to be understood as: preoperative locoregional IRX-2 cytokine immunotherapy. The material sequenced was tumor tissue, taken after IRX-2 immunotherapy. These receptors were taken from a human donor with breast cancer.

Concerning this clone itself: Other nucleotide sequences in the sample specify the same CDR3. The chain is built from TRBV6-5 and TRBJ2-7, with 7 bases fitting TRBD2. V shed 0 bases, J shed 3 bases, and the junction held 2 bases outside the gene matches. The CDR3 contains 14 residues. Germline CDR1 MNHEY, CDR2 SVGAGI. The CDR3 region has the DNA TGTGCCAGCAGTTACTCCTCGGGGGGCTACGAGCAGTACTTC. Encoded protein: CASSYSSGGYEQYF.

The V gene is TRBV18, the J gene TRBJ2-5; D is perhaps TRBD1 or TRBD2 (5 bases each). The J call could be wrong; TRBJ2-7 is a better fit for the DNA end. The CDR3 covers 15 residues. From germline, CDR1 is KGHSH and CDR2 LQKENI. Here the CDR3 reads CASSPRGAQIYEQYF. In nucleotides, the CDR3 is TGTGCCAGCTCACCACGAGGGGCACAAATCTACGAGCAGTACTTC.

The rearrangement uses TRBV19 and TRBJ2-7, with 10 positions matching TRBD1. J gave up 2 bases and V 3 bases, and 1 base lay outside the gene matches. This CDR3 comprises 14 residues. Germline lookup yields CDR1 LNHDA and CDR2 SQIVND (reference sequence). The CDR3 loop is CASSMTGGPYEQYF. Here the CDR3 DNA reads TGTGCCAGTAGTATGACAGGGGGCCCCTACGAGCAGTACTTC.

V is TRBV7-2 and J is TRBJ2-2; D may be TRBD2 (6 bases). The CDR3 loop spans 14 amino acids. V was shortened by 5 bases and J by 1 base, with 8 bases between the two germline ends. CDR1 SGHTA and CDR2 FQGNSA come from the germline V gene. Here the CDR3 reads CASSHSGNTGELFF. The CDR3 bases are TGTGCCAGCAGCCATAGCGGGAACACCGGGGAGCTGTTTTTT.

The chain is built from TRBV4-1 and TRBJ2-1; D possibly uses TRBD1 or TRBD2 (5 bases each). The V end was cut by 1 base, the J end by 2 bases, with 12 bases between. Germline lookup yields CDR1 MGHRA and CDR2 YSYEKL. CDR3 length: 16 residues. CDR3 nucleotides: TGCGCCAGCAGCCAAGTATCGAGGGGTACCTACAATGAGCAGTTCTTC. Its protein product is CASSQVSRGTYNEQFF.

CDR3 region: CASSVGLDFNEQFF. DNA of the CDR3: TGTGCCAGCAGCGTAGGTCTAGACTTCAATGAGCAGTTCTTC. This rearrangement joins TRBV9 to TRBJ2-1; D is ambiguous. In germline, CDR1 is SGDLS, CDR2 YYNGEE. V lost 0 bases to trimming and J lost 6 bases, with 10 bases between them. CDR3 length: 14 residues.

This chain joins TRBV6-5 and TRBJ1-6, with 11 bases that match TRBD1. The CDR3 covers 16 residues. With V trimmed by 4 bases and J by 8 bases, 7 bases remained unmatched. Germline V gene data show CDR1 as MNHEY and CDR2 as SVGAGI. In DNA form, the CDR3 reads TGTGCCAGCAGTTTCTTCCAGGGACAGGGGGATTCACCCCTCCACTTT. It encodes CASSFFQGQGDSPLHF.

The chain links TRBV21-1 to TRBJ2-7; the table's D call of TRBD2 was not tested on the DNA. TRBV21-1 is noted as a pseudogene. The CDR3 covers 16 residues. The CDR3 nucleotides are TGTGCCAGCAGCAAACACGGGTCCTCCTCCTCCTACGAGCAGTACTTC. Translation gives CASSKHGSSSSYEQYF.

This chain uses TRBV4-1 with TRBJ2-1, with a weak D call TRBD1 (5 bases). Germline V gives CDR1 MGHRA, CDR2 YSYEKL. The ends were cut back, 0 bases at V and 0 bases at J, with 9 bases in the middle. CDR3 length equals 16 residues. CDR3: CASSQDNRNSYNEQFF. The CDR3 nucleotides are TGCGCCAGCAGCCAAGATAACAGGAACTCCTACAATGAGCAGTTCTTC.

This sequence joins TRBV7-3 and TRBJ2-7, with 7 bases identical to TRBD1. The J segment lost 6 bases and the V segment lost 1 base, leaving 6 bases of the junction unmatched. Germline V gene sequence: CDR1 SGHTA, CDR2 FQGTGA. The CDR3 spans 14 residues. In nucleotides, the CDR3 is TGTGCCAGCAGCTTAAGCCACAGGGGTCCCGAGCAGTACTTC. As protein: CASSLSHRGPEQYF.

The rearrangement links TRBV28 to TRBJ1-3; the D is unclear. The germline CDR1 and CDR2 sequences are MDHEN and SYDVKM. V was clipped by 9 bases and J by 0 bases, with 15 bases between them. The length of the CDR3 is 15 residues. The CDR3 protein is CARWELAHSGNTIYF. The CDR3 DNA follows: TGTGCCAGATGGGAACTAGCTCACTCTGGAAACACCATATATTTT.

The V gene is TRBV13, the J gene TRBJ2-7; 8 bases match TRBD1. This CDR3 region has 15 residues. From germline, CDR1 is PRHDT and CDR2 FYEKMQ (reference sequence). With V trimmed by 4 bases and J by 2 bases, 7 bases remained unmatched. This CDR3 is CASSSSRDRPYEQYF. The CDR3 DNA is TGTGCCAGCAGCTCCAGCCGGGACAGGCCCTACGAGCAGTACTTC.

This clone appeared a single time. The CDR3 sequence is CASTWGGRDQPQHF. Written as DNA, the CDR3 is TGTGCCAGCACCTGGGGTGGGAGGGATCAGCCCCAGCATTTT. The chain uses TRBV2 and TRBJ1-5; D remains unclear. Between the trimmed V and J ends, which lost 7 bases and 5 bases, there was a span of 15 bases. The CDR3 extends over 14 amino acids. Germline CDR1 is SNHLY and CDR2 is FYNNEI.

The chain links TRBV2 to TRBJ2-2; TRBD2 is a possible D gene (5 bases). The V gene lost 10 bases and the J gene lost 6 bases, with 18 bases spanning the gap. The CDR3 runs to 14 residues. The germline CDR1 and CDR2 sequences are SNHLY and FYNNEI. This chain's CDR3 is CATRFDGVAGELFF. The CDR3 region has the DNA TGTGCCACCAGATTTGACGGGGTGGCCGGGGAGCTGTTTTTT.

CDR3 sequence reads: CASSEARVGKNEQFF. CDR3 nucleotide sequence: TGTGCCAGCAGTGAAGCCAGGGTGGGAAAAAATGAGCAGTTCTTC. The chain uses TRBV2 and TRBJ2-1, with D possibly being TRBD1 (5 bases). The length of the CDR3 is 15 residues. Between the trimmed V and J ends, which lost 0 bases and 7 bases, there was a span of 13 bases. Germline CDR1 SNHLY, CDR2 FYNNEI.

This clone was seen a single time. The chain has TRBV5-1 and TRBJ2-1; no firm D call. V lost 6 bases, J lost 1 base, and 11 bases lay in between. The CDR3 has 14 residues. Looked up from germline, CDR1 is SGHRS and CDR2 is YFSETQ. CDR3: CASTVGNSYNEQFF. CDR3 in DNA: TGCGCCAGCACCGTCGGTAATTCCTACAATGAGCAGTTCTTC.

V is TRBV18 and J is TRBJ1-3; 7 nucleotides match TRBD1. This CDR3 is 14 amino acids long. Trimming removed 4 bases from V and 2 bases from J; junction bases left unmatched: 2. Germline values: CDR1 KGHSH, CDR2 LQKENI. CDR3 sequence: CASSQDRAGNTIYF. The CDR3 region has the DNA TGTGCCAGCTCACAAGACAGGGCTGGAAACACCATATATTTT.

The chain has TRBV29-1 and TRBJ2-1, with a possible D match to TRBD1 (6 bases). CDR3 length: 13 amino acids. Germline CDR1 reads SQVTM; CDR2 reads ANQGSEA. The V end lost 1 base, the J end lost 9 bases, and 13 bases lay between the germline ends. CDR3 nucleotide sequence: TGCAGCGTTGAAGTACAGGGAATCGGTGAGCAGTTCTTC. This gives the protein CSVEVQGIGEQFF.

The V call is TRBV5-1, the J call TRBJ2-1, with D hard to call. V was pared by 1 base and J by 7 bases, with 6 bases between. Per germline, CDR1 SGHRS and CDR2 YFSETQ. This CDR3 is 12 amino acids long. The CDR3 here is CASSLLLNEQFF. CDR3 DNA sequence: TGCGCCAGCAGCTTGCTACTAAATGAGCAGTTCTTC. The full variable domain, its missing parts supplied by reference TRBV5-1 and TRBJ2-1, is KAGVTQTPRYLIKTRGQQVTLSCSPISGHRSVSWYQQTPGQGLQFLFEYFSETQRNKGNFPGRFSGRQFSNSRSEMNVSTLELGDSALYLCASSLLLNEQFFGPGTRLTVL.

The chain links TRBV27 to TRBJ1-5; maybe TRBD1 (6 bases). CDR1 and CDR2 from the germline V gene are MNHEY and SMNVEV (reference sequence). The CDR3 is made up of 14 amino acids. V lost 4 bases and J 9 bases, leaving 16 bases between the germline ends. CDR3 in amino acids: CASSSSGAHRPQHF. The CDR3 DNA follows: TGTGCCAGCAGTTCTTCAGGGGCCCATCGGCCCCAGCATTTT.

This chain joins TRBV10-3 and TRBJ2-1; 11 bases map to TRBD1. The V and J ends lost 6 bases and 8 bases, in that order; junction bases with no gene match: 6. The CDR3 covers 14 residues. CDR1 ENHRY and CDR2 SYGVKD come from the germline V gene. The chain's CDR3 is CAIRGTGGKDEQFF. The CDR3, as DNA: TGTGCCATCAGGGGGACAGGGGGAAAGGATGAGCAGTTCTTC.

In DNA form, the CDR3 reads TGCAGCGTCACCGGGTCCGGGCTAGGAAATGGCTACACCTTC. As protein: CSVTGSGLGNGYTF. The rearrangement joins TRBV29-1 to TRBJ1-2; D remains ambiguous. The CDR3 length is 14 residues. V lost 6 bases to trimming and J lost 6 bases, with 20 bases between them. Germline V gene data show CDR1 as SQVTM and CDR2 as ANQGSEA.

This sequence joins TRBV25-1 and TRBJ1-4; D not resolved. The CDR3 totals 14 residues. Germline V lookup: CDR1 MGHDK, CDR2 SYGVNS. V gave up 1 base and J gave up 10 bases, with 13 bases separating them. The CDR3 loop reads CASSESDLLGKLFF. DNA for the CDR3: TGTGCCAGCAGTGAATCGGATCTCCTGGGAAAACTGTTTTTT.

The CDR3 reads CASSIGTDTNEKLFF. CDR3 nucleotides: TGTGCCAGTAGTATAGGAACGGACACTAATGAAAAACTGTTTTTT. The chain employs TRBV19 and TRBJ1-4; D remains unclear. This CDR3 is 15 amino acids long. Germline values: CDR1 LNHDA, CDR2 SQIVND (reference sequence). V lost 1 base and J 2 bases, leaving 8 bases between the germline ends. Variable domain in full (rest from reference TRBV19 and TRBJ1-4): DGGITQSPKYLFRKEGQNVTLSCEQNLNHDAMYWYRQDPGQGLRLIYYSQIVNDFQKGDIAEGYSVSREKKESFPLTVTSAQKNPTAFYLCASSIGTDTNEKLFFGSGTQLSVL.

The chain combines TRBV7-3 with TRBJ2-2; TRBD2 agrees at 8 bases. This CDR3 spans 18 amino acids. CDR1 is SGHTA and CDR2 is FQGTGA in the germline V gene. J was trimmed by 0 bases and V by 5 bases; bases with no gene match: 11. CDR3 DNA sequence: TGTGCCAGCAGCCCACGTCTTGGAGCGGGGGCGAACACCGGGGAGCTGTTTTTT. Translation: CASSPRLGAGANTGELFF.

The chain recombines TRBV4-2 with TRBJ1-6, with 7 bases lining up with TRBD1. This CDR3 has 14 amino acids. The germline CDR1 and CDR2 sequences are LGHNA and YNFKEQ. V dropped 1 base and J dropped 9; count of bases not matched to a gene: 3. The DNA for the CDR3 is TGTGCCAGCAGCCAAGGTAGGACAGGTTCACCCCTCCACTTT. It encodes CASSQGRTGSPLHF.

This clone was detected once. V usage is TRBV2 and J usage is TRBJ1-6; D unresolved. CDR1 SNHLY and CDR2 FYNNEI come from the germline V gene. V dropped 4 bases and J dropped 10 bases, with 14 bases sitting between them. This CDR3 region has 14 residues. DNA of the CDR3: TGTGCCAGCAGTGTAAGCGGAGGGCCGTCACCCCTCCACTTT. Encoded protein: CASSVSGGPSPLHF. The full variable domain, its missing parts supplied by reference TRBV2 and TRBJ1-6, is EPEVTQTPSHQVTQMGQEVILRCVPISNHLYFYWYRQILGQKVEFLVSFYNNEISEKSEIFDDQFSVERPDGSNFTLKIRSTKLEDSAMYFCASSVSGGPSPLHFGNGTRLTVT.

V and J are TRBV7-2 and TRBJ2-7; 10 nucleotides agree with TRBD2. The ends lost 0 bases at V and 3 bases at J; junction bases unmatched: 5. Germline V gene data show CDR1 as SGHTA and CDR2 as FQGNSA. This CDR3 region has 16 residues. The CDR3 sequence: CASSLASSGRYYEQYF. The CDR3 nucleotides are TGTGCCAGCAGCTTAGCGTCTAGCGGGAGATACTACGAGCAGTACTTC.

The CDR3 loop reads CASSPSGGNGGYTF. CDR3 DNA: TGTGCCAGCTCACCATCCGGGGGGAATGGTGGCTACACCTTC. The rearrangement joins TRBV18 to TRBJ1-2, with D possibly TRBD1 on 5 matching bases. CDR3 length: 14 residues. Trimming took 2 bases from V and 7 from J, leaving 14 bases between them. Germline V gene sequence: CDR1 KGHSH, CDR2 LQKENI.

In regard to this clone: Without the conserved terminal phenylalanine or tryptophan, this CDR3 likely stems from a read error. No DNA is shown, since the ends of the CDR3 on it are uncertain; the CDR3 is the one TCRdb lists. The V and J genes are TRBV4-2 and TRBJ2-3; the D segment call TRBD2 is taken from the table without a DNA check. Germline V lookup: CDR1 LGHNA, CDR2 YNFKEQ. The CDR3 is 11 residues long, ends included. CDR3 protein: CATKPGTSGGL.